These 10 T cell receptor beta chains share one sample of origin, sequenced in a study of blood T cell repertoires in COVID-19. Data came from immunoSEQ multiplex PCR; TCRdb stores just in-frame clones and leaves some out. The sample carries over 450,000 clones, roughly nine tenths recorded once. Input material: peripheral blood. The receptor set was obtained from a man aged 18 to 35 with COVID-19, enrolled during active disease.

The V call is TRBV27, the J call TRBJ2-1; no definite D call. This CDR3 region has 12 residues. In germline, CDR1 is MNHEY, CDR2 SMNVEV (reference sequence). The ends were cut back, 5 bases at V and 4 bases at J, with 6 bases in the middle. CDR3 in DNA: TGTGCCAGCAGTCTCGGTTACAATGAGCAGTTCTTC. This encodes CASSLGYNEQFF.

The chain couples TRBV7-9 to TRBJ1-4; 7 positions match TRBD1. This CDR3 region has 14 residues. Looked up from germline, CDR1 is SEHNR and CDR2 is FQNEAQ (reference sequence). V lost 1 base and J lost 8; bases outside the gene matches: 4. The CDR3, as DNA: TGTGCCAGCAGCTTAGGACAGGGAGAGGAAAAACTGTTTTTT. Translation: CASSLGQGEEKLFF.

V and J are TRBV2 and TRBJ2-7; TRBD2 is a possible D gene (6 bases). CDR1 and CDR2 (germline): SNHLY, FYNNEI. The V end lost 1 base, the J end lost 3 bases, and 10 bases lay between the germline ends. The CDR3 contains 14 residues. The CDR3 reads CASSEGAGGYEQYF. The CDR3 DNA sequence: TGTGCCAGCAGTGAAGGTGCCGGGGGCTACGAGCAGTACTTC.

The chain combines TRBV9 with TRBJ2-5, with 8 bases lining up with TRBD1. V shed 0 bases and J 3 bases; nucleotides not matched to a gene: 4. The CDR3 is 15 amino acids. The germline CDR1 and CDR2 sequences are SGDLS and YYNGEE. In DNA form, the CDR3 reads TGTGCCAGCAGCGTAGAACAGGGGGTAGAAGAGACCCAGTACTTC. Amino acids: CASSVEQGVEETQYF. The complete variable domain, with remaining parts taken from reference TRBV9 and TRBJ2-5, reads DSGVTQTPKHLITATGQRVTLRCSPRSGDLSVYWYQQSLDQGLQFLIQYYNGEERAKGNILERFSAQQFPDLHSELNLSSLELGDSALYFCASSVEQGVEETQYFGPGTRLLVL.

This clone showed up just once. This chain's CDR3 is CASSLLGTPSETQYF. CDR3 nucleotides: TGTGCCAGCAGTTTACTGGGGACACCCTCGGAGACCCAGTACTTC. This chain connects TRBV27 to TRBJ2-5; D is perhaps TRBD1 (6 bases). The germline gives CDR1 MNHEY, CDR2 SMNVEV (reference sequence). The V end lost 2 bases, the J end lost 5 bases, and 15 bases lay between the germline ends. There are 15 residues in the CDR3.

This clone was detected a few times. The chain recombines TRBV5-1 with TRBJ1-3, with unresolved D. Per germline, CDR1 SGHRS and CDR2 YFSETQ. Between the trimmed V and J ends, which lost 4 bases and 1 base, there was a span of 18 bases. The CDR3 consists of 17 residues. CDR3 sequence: CASSLSGLHTSGNTIYF. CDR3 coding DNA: TGCGCCAGCAGCCTTAGTGGACTGCACACATCTGGAAACACCATATATTTT.

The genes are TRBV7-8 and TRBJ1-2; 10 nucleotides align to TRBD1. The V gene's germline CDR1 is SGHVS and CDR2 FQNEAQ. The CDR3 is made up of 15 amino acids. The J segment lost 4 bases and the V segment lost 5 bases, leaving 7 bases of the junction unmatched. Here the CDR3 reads CASSLGTGVGYGYTF. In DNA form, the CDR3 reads TGTGCCAGCAGCCTTGGGACAGGGGTTGGCTATGGCTACACCTTC. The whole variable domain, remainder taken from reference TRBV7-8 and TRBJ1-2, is GAGVSQSPRYKVAKRGQDVALRCDPISGHVSLFWYQQALGQGPEFLTYFQNEAQLDKSGLPSDRFFAERPEGSVSTLKIQRTQQEDSAVYLCASSLGTGVGYGYTFGSGTRLTVV.

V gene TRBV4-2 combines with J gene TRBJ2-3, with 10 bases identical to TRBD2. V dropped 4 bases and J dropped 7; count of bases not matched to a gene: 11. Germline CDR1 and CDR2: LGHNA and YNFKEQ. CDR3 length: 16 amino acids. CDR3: CASSPRDTSGVYTQYF. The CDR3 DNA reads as TGTGCCAGCAGCCCCCGAGATACTAGCGGGGTTTATACGCAGTATTTT.

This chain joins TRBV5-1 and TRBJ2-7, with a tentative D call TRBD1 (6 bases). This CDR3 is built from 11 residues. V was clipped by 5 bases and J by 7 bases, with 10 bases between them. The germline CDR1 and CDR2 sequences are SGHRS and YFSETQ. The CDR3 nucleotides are TGCGCCAGCAGTTCTGGACAGGAGCAGTACTTC. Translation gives CASSSGQEQYF.

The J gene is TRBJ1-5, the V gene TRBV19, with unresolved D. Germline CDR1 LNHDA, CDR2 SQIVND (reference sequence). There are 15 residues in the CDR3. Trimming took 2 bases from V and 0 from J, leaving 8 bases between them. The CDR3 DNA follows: TGTGCCAGTAGTATAATTTCGGGTAGCAATCAGCCCCAGCATTTT. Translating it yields CASSIISGSNQPQHF.